The rows below give T cell receptor beta chains drawn from one sample of a study of a mutant IDH1 vaccine in newly diagnosed glioma. The assay was immunoSEQ multiplex PCR, and TCRdb's table has in-frame clones only and misses some. The sample includes 35,000 to 40,000 clones, roughly 82% of them seen just once. These receptors have no identified antigens. Here the sequenced sample was PBMCs, taken from a glioma patient whose treatment included an IDH1 peptide vaccine. The origin of the receptors is a middle-aged man with glioma. CDR3s include the opening cysteine and the closing phenylalanine or tryptophan. D genes are given only for firm matches. A row's size may be missing; if present it is once, few, many or a size class.

cdr3_nt	cdr3_aa	d_call	v_call	clone_size	j_call
TGTGCCAGCAGCGGGGCACTAGCGAGTACGCAGTATTTT	CASSGALASTQYF	TRBD2	TRBV2	NA	TRBJ2-3
TGTGCCAGTAGTTCGCCGGGGGCGTCGGGGGAGACCCAGTACTTC	CASSSPGASGETQYF	NA	TRBV19	NA	TRBJ2-5
TGTGCCAGCTCACCAGATTTGCGGGATACGCAGTATTTT	CASSPDLRDTQYF	NA	TRBV18	NA	TRBJ2-3
TGTGCCAGCAGTTCGCGGACAGGGGGTTATCAGCCCCAGCATTTT	CASSSRTGGYQPQHF	TRBD1	TRBV6-1	NA	TRBJ1-5
TGTGCCGGCGGGACTAGCGGCTCTGGGGCCAACGTCCTGACTTTC	CAGGTSGSGANVLTF	TRBD2	TRBV6-1	NA	TRBJ2-6
TGTGCCAGCAGCCCAACTAGCGGGTCCCCTAAAGAGACCCAGTACTTC	CASSPTSGSPKETQYF	TRBD2	TRBV6-6	NA	TRBJ2-5
TGTGCCAGCAGCCCGGTCCGACTAGCGGGAGGGGAGCAGTTCTTC	CASSPVRLAGGEQFF	TRBD2	TRBV9	NA	TRBJ2-1
TGTGCCAGCAAGGGGGACACAGATACGCAGTATTTT	CASKGDTDTQYF	NA	TRBV2	NA	TRBJ2-3
TGTGCCAGCAGCTTGGGACGGCCCCGCTCTGGAAACACCATATATTTT	CASSLGRPRSGNTIYF	NA	TRBV11-3	NA	TRBJ1-3
TGTGCCAGCAGCTTAGTGGGACAGGGTATTGGTGAAGCTTTCTTT	CASSLVGQGIGEAFF	TRBD1	TRBV7-9	NA	TRBJ1-1
TGTGCCAGCTCACCACCGGCGGATGGCTACACCTTC	CASSPPADGYTF	NA	TRBV18	once	TRBJ1-2
TGTGCCAGCAGCTTAGAAGCGGGAGGAATGGGAACAGATACGCAGTATTTT	CASSLEAGGMGTDTQYF	TRBD2	TRBV11-3	NA	TRBJ2-3
TGTGCCAGCAGCTTAAGATCTAGCGGAGACAATGAGCAGTTCTTC	CASSLRSSGDNEQFF	TRBD2	TRBV11-3	NA	TRBJ2-1
TGTGCCAGTAGTATAGATCGGGGATTGCTGTTC	CASSIDRGLLF	NA	TRBV19	NA	TRBJ1-2
TGCGCCAGCAGCCACGAGGGACTAGCGGGAGATGGGGACACCGGGGAGCTGTTTTTT	CASSHEGLAGDGDTGELFF	TRBD2	TRBV4-3	NA	TRBJ2-2
TGTGCCAGTAGTATAGGGGGGACTTCGATCTATGGCTACACCTTC	CASSIGGTSIYGYTF	NA	TRBV19	once	TRBJ1-2
TGTGCCAGCAGCTTAGCTCGAAGGGGGCTTTCAGCCACCGGGGAGCTGTTTTTT	CASSLARRGLSATGELFF	TRBD1	TRBV7-8	NA	TRBJ2-2
TGTGCCATATCACAGGGGGGATTTACTGAAGCTTTCTTT	CAISQGGFTEAFF	TRBD1	TRBV10-3	NA	TRBJ1-1
TGTGCCAGCAGTGAAGGAAACAGGGGGGTTACTGAAGCTTTCTTT	CASSEGNRGVTEAFF	TRBD1	TRBV6-1	NA	TRBJ1-1
TGTGCCAGTAGTCGTACAGATACGCAGTATTTT	CASSRTDTQYF	NA	TRBV19	NA	TRBJ2-3
TGTGCCACCGGAGCTAGGCAAGAGACCCAGTACTTC	CATGARQETQYF	NA	TRBV15	NA	TRBJ2-5
TGTGCCAGCAGCTCCACAGGGTATTATGGCTACACCTTC	CASSSTGYYGYTF	NA	TRBV7-9	NA	TRBJ1-2
TGCGCCAGCAGCTATACAGGGGGGTTCGGGAATGAGCAGTTCTTC	CASSYTGGFGNEQFF	TRBD1	TRBV5-1	NA	TRBJ2-1
TGTGCCAGCAGTGACACTATACAGGGGGCAAATGGCTACACCTTC	CASSDTIQGANGYTF	TRBD1	TRBV6-1	NA	TRBJ1-2
TGTGCCAGCAAAAGGGATTTGAACACTGAAGCTTTCTTT	CASKRDLNTEAFF	NA	TRBV27	NA	TRBJ1-1